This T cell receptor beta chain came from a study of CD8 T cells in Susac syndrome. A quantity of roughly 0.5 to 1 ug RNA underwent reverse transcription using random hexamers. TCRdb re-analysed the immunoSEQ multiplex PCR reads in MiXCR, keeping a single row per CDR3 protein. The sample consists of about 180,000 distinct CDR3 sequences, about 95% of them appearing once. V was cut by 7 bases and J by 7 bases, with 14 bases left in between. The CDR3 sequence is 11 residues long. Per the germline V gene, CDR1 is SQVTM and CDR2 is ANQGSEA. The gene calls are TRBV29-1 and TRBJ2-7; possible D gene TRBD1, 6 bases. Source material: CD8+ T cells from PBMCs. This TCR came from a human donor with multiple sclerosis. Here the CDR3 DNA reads TGCAGCGCTTGGGACACTGCGGAGCAGTACTTC. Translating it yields CSAWDTAEQYF.